These 32 T cell receptor beta chains came from one sample sequenced in a study of TIL therapy for anti-PD-1-resistant metastatic lung cancer (dated by TCRdb to about 2021). Using bias-controlled multiplex PCR with the immunoSEQ v3 hsTCRB kit, the TCR beta CDR3 regions were amplified from genomic DNA. In its TCRdb copy, this immuneACCESS table keeps in-frame sequences only and misses some clones. Where compared with another copy, unresolved V genes explain less than half of these, and the others have no known cause. The sample records 25,000 to 30,000 clones, over 55% of which are singletons. 15% to 20% of the sample comes from the top ten. The sample's time point label is to be understood as: pre-treatment sample, taken before nivolumab and TIL therapy. The baseline tumor samples, taken from the same resection that was used to grow TIL, were excised metastases, most often pleural nodules or supraclavicular lymph nodes.

The sample consisted of tumor tissue, taken at baseline. Receptors were obtained from a woman aged 25-80 years with non-small cell lung cancer.

The chain joins TRBV7-6 to TRBJ2-7, with 9 nucleotides matching TRBD1. Germline assignment: CDR1 SGHVS and CDR2 FNYEAQ. J gave up 7 bases and V 5 bases, and 9 bases lay outside the gene matches. The CDR3 runs 14 residues. The CDR3 sequence: CASSPTATGGEQYF. As DNA, the CDR3 is TGTGCCAGCAGCCCGACGGCGACAGGGGGGGAGCAGTACTTC.

This rearrangement joins TRBV5-6 to TRBJ2-7; 8 bases are a match to TRBD1. Germline CDR1 is SGHDT and CDR2 is YYEEEE. This CDR3 has 15 amino acids. The J segment lost 4 bases and the V segment lost 7 bases, leaving 13 bases of the junction unmatched. The CDR3, as DNA: TGTGCCAGCTTCAGGGTGGGGACAGGATTATACGAGCAGTACTTC. This translates into CASFRVGTGLYEQYF.

V gene TRBV2 combines with J gene TRBJ2-1, with D unclear. This CDR3 is built from 12 residues. V shed 6 bases and J shed 6 bases, with 9 bases lying between them. Per the germline V gene, CDR1 is SNHLY and CDR2 is FYNNEI. The CDR3 sequence: CASSPWSNEQFF. In DNA, the CDR3 is TGTGCCAGCAGCCCCTGGAGCAATGAGCAGTTCTTC.

This clone was seen a single time. The rearrangement uses TRBV29-1 and TRBJ2-1; 7 nucleotides match TRBD2. Germline-derived CDR1 and CDR2 are SQVTM and ANQGSEA. This CDR3 is 14 amino acids long. V lost 6 bases and J lost 5; bases outside the gene matches: 10. CDR3 sequence: CSVEPSGKNNEQFF. In DNA form, the CDR3 reads TGCAGCGTCGAACCCAGCGGGAAGAACAATGAGCAGTTCTTC.

This clone was picked up a small number of times. The chain carries TRBV27 and TRBJ2-7; a weak D match, TRBD1 (6 bases). The CDR3 contains 13 residues. Germline lookup yields CDR1 MNHEY and CDR2 SMNVEV (reference sequence). Trimming cost V 5 bases and J 6 bases, with 14 bases left between them. This CDR3 reads CASSPRLRGEQYF. The CDR3 DNA reads TGTGCCAGCAGTCCGCGCCTCAGGGGCGAGCAGTACTTC.

The chain couples TRBV4-1 to TRBJ2-5; D gene uncertain. V lost 6 bases to trimming and J lost 0 bases, with 11 bases between them. CDR1 and CDR2 from the germline V gene are MGHRA and YSYEKL. This CDR3 comprises 14 residues. The CDR3 sequence is CASSPRQYQETQYF. The CDR3 DNA reads TGCGCCAGCAGTCCGAGACAATACCAAGAGACCCAGTACTTC.

This clone was detected once. The chain joins TRBV13 to TRBJ1-5; no clear D gene. The CDR3 runs to 13 residues. The germline gives CDR1 PRHDT, CDR2 FYEKMQ (reference sequence). The V end was cut by 3 bases, the J end by 5 bases, with 8 bases between. Here the CDR3 DNA reads TGTGCCAGCAGCTTGGGCAGGTATCAGCCCCAGCATTTT. Translation: CASSLGRYQPQHF.

This clone was recorded a few times. This sequence joins TRBV29-1 and TRBJ1-1; D gene uncertain. There are 12 residues in the CDR3. Germline CDR1 and CDR2: SQVTM and ANQGSEA. V lost 0 bases and J 11 bases, leaving 13 bases between the germline ends. CDR3 in DNA: TGCAGCGTTGAAGAGGGAGGAGGGTATGCTTTCTTT. Its protein product is CSVEEGGGYAFF.

This clone showed up just once. The chain has TRBV5-8 and TRBJ2-2, with 10 bases aligning to TRBD1. Germline CDR1 and CDR2: SGHTS and YDEGEE. The CDR3 contains 16 residues. Trimming removed 5 bases from V and 2 bases from J; junction bases left unmatched: 6. This CDR3 reads CASRPGQGVNTGELFF. The CDR3 nucleotides read TGTGCCAGCAGGCCCGGACAGGGGGTAAACACCGGGGAGCTGTTTTTT.

The chain is built from TRBV5-6 and TRBJ2-3; D gene ambiguous. Germline CDR1 and CDR2: SGHDT and YYEEEE. This CDR3 has 14 amino acids. V lost 0 bases, J lost 4 bases, and 9 bases lay in between. CDR3 region: CASSLDWYADTQYF. DNA for the CDR3: TGTGCCAGCAGCTTGGACTGGTATGCAGATACGCAGTATTTT.

The rearrangement joins TRBV7-8 to TRBJ1-4; TRBD1 matches at 7 bases. Germline CDR1 is SGHVS and CDR2 is FQNEAQ. This CDR3 is 16 amino acids long. J gave up 8 bases and V 0 bases, and 9 bases lay outside the gene matches. DNA of the CDR3: TGTGCCAGCAGCTTAGCCGAGGGCAGGGGGAGGGAAAAACTGTTTTTT. Amino acids: CASSLAEGRGREKLFF.

In this sample, this clone turned up once. The chain employs TRBV29-1 and TRBJ2-2; perhaps D is TRBD1 or TRBD2 (5 bases each). The germline V gene has CDR1 SQVTM and CDR2 ANQGSEA. The CDR3 contains 11 residues. V lost 4 bases and J 5 bases, leaving 5 bases between the germline ends. The CDR3 DNA is TGCAGCGTTGGGGGGACCGGGGAGCTGTTTTTT. Translating it yields CSVGGTGELFF.

The chain employs TRBV21-1 and TRBJ1-1; TRBD1, as called in the table, went unchecked against the DNA. TRBV21-1 is a pseudogene locus. This CDR3 is 13 amino acids long. The DNA for the CDR3 is TGTGCCAGCAGCAAAGTCGCAGGGGCTGAGGCTTTCTTT. Residues: CASSKVAGAEAFF.

The rearrangement joins TRBV19 to TRBJ2-2; a weak D match, TRBD1 (5 bases). Deletions cut 5 bases from V and 2 bases from J, with 12 bases between. Germline V gene lookup returns CDR1 LNHDA and CDR2 SQIVND (reference sequence). The CDR3 covers 15 residues. The CDR3 protein is CASSWAGKNTGELFF. The CDR3 DNA reads as TGTGCCAGTAGTTGGGCAGGGAAAAACACCGGGGAGCTGTTTTTT.

This clone was counted between two and nine times. The chain employs TRBV4-1 and TRBJ1-1; a weak D match, TRBD1 (5 bases). The V end lost 4 bases, the J end lost 5 bases, and 20 bases lay between the germline ends. The germline V gene encodes CDR1 MGHRA and CDR2 YSYEKL. This CDR3 has 16 amino acids. This CDR3 reads CASSPASGTTRTEAFF. DNA for the CDR3: TGCGCCAGCAGCCCCGCTTCCGGGACTACGAGAACTGAAGCTTTCTTT.

This chain uses TRBV5-1 with TRBJ1-3; 7 bases match TRBD1. Germline CDR1 and CDR2: SGHRS and YFSETQ. V was clipped by 0 bases and J by 1 base; unmatched bases: 4. The CDR3 runs 16 residues. This chain's CDR3 is CASSLGSTGSGNTIYF. The CDR3 DNA follows: TGCGCCAGCAGCTTGGGCTCGACAGGGTCTGGAAACACCATATATTTT.

V and J are TRBV6-6 and TRBJ1-3; D is undetermined. There are 14 residues in the CDR3. Trimming took 6 bases from V and 0 from J, leaving 9 bases between them. Germline V gene lookup returns CDR1 MNHNY and CDR2 SVGAGI (reference sequence). CDR3 sequence reads: CASSQPNSGNTIYF. The CDR3 bases are TGTGCCAGCAGCCAGCCAAACTCTGGAAACACCATATATTTT.

This clone occurred once. The rearrangement uses TRBV5-1 and TRBJ1-2; tentative D call: TRBD1 (5 bases). This CDR3 comprises 15 residues. Trimming pared 1 base from V and 3 bases from J, leaving 13 bases between. Germline CDR1 and CDR2: SGHRS and YFSETQ. The CDR3 nucleotides read TGCGCCAGCAGCTTGTTACCAGGCAGGGACTATGGCTACACCTTC. It codes for CASSLLPGRDYGYTF. Looking up the rest from reference TRBV5-1 and TRBJ1-2 gives the full variable domain: KAGVTQTPRYLIKTRGQQVTLSCSPISGHRSVSWYQQTPGQGLQFLFEYFSETQRNKGNFPGRFSGRQFSNSRSEMNVSTLELGDSALYLCASSLLPGRDYGYTFGSGTRLTVV.

This clone was counted between two and nine times. V gene TRBV29-1 combines with J gene TRBJ2-7; 9 nucleotides align to TRBD1. Looked up from germline, CDR1 is SQVTM and CDR2 is ANQGSEA. The CDR3 length is 13 residues. J gave up 7 bases and V 6 bases, and 10 bases lay outside the gene matches. CDR3 DNA sequence: TGCAGCGTACGGACAGGGGTATGGGAGGAGCAGTACTTC. This codes for CSVRTGVWEEQYF.

The chain combines TRBV5-6 with TRBJ2-5, with 7 bases aligning to TRBD2. The CDR3 is 12 amino acids. Germline V gene sequence: CDR1 SGHDT, CDR2 YYEEEE. The ends lost 3 bases at V and 12 bases at J; junction bases unmatched: 8. CDR3 coding DNA: TGTGCCAGCAGCTCCTCACGGGAGGTCAAGTACTTC. Protein: CASSSSREVKYF. Based on the CDR3 plus reference TRBV5-6 and TRBJ2-5, the full variable domain is DAGVTQSPTHLIKTRGQQVTLRCSPKSGHDTVSWYQQALGQGPQFIFQYYEEEERQRGNFPDRFSGHQFPNYSSELNVNALLLGDSALYLCASSSSREVKYFGPGTRLLVL.

The chain carries TRBV7-9 and TRBJ1-2; D is possibly TRBD1 (6 bases). This CDR3 is built from 13 residues. V was pared by 5 bases and J by 8 bases, with 15 bases between. Germline CDR1 reads SEHNR; CDR2 reads FQNEAQ (reference sequence). The DNA for the CDR3 is TGTGCCAGCAGCCTACAGGGTAACGGGGGCTACACCTTC. Translating gives CASSLQGNGGYTF.

V is TRBV4-2 and J is TRBJ2-1; 16 nucleotides match TRBD2. The CDR3 length is 16 residues. Germline CDR1 and CDR2: LGHNA and YNFKEQ. V lost 0 bases and J lost 8; bases outside the gene matches: 1. CDR3 nucleotides: TGTGCCAGCAGCCAAGATGGGACTAGCGGGAGGGATGAGCAGTTCTTC. It yields the protein CASSQDGTSGRDEQFF.

The rearrangement joins TRBV19 to TRBJ2-1; 8 bases are a match to TRBD1. The CDR3 is made up of 15 amino acids. Germline V CDR1 and CDR2: LNHDA, SQIVND (reference sequence). J was trimmed by 5 bases and V by 6 bases; bases with no gene match: 9. Here the CDR3 reads CASRDRGRPDNEQFF. The CDR3 nucleotides are TGTGCCAGTAGAGACAGGGGCCGCCCCGACAATGAGCAGTTCTTC.

This clone is categorized as medium-sized (0.01 to 0.1%). The chain couples TRBV7-9 to TRBJ2-1, with D maybe TRBD2 (5 bases). CDR3 size: 13 residues. V shed 6 bases and J shed 3 bases, with 9 bases lying between them. Germline lookup yields CDR1 SEHNR and CDR2 FQNEAQ (reference sequence). CDR3 DNA sequence: TGTGCCAGCAGTAGCGATGACTACAATGAGCAGTTCTTC. This sequence encodes CASSSDDYNEQFF.

This chain joins TRBV2 and TRBJ2-3, with unresolved D. Germline values: CDR1 SNHLY, CDR2 FYNNEI. Trimming pared 3 bases from V and 2 bases from J, leaving 3 bases between. The CDR3 loop spans 12 amino acids. CDR3 protein: CASSEVTDTQYF. The CDR3 DNA is TGTGCCAGCAGTGAGGTCACAGATACGCAGTATTTT.

The chain has TRBV5-6 and TRBJ1-2, with 7 bases matching TRBD1. The CDR3 loop spans 16 amino acids. Losses at the gene ends were 0 bases for V and 5 bases for J; bases not matched to a gene: 10. Per the germline V gene, CDR1 is SGHDT and CDR2 is YYEEEE. The CDR3 here is CASSLGSAGTDYGYTF. The CDR3 DNA sequence: TGTGCCAGCAGCTTGGGATCCGCAGGGACAGATTATGGCTACACCTTC.

This clone was counted a few times. CDR3 nucleotide sequence: TGTGCCAGCACCAATCCCCTCACAGGAAACACCATATATTTT. Its translation is CASTNPLTGNTIYF. The genes are TRBV9 and TRBJ1-3; D is ambiguous. The germline gives CDR1 SGDLS, CDR2 YYNGEE. V was cut by 6 bases and J by 4 bases, with 14 bases left in between. The CDR3 covers 14 residues.

A few counts support this clone. The junction and the germline gene differ at one end; a read error may be behind it. The chain combines TRBV5-4 with TRBJ1-1; D possibly corresponds to TRBD1 (6 bases). CDR3 size: 18 residues. Per the germline V gene, CDR1 is SGHNT and CDR2 is YYREEE (reference sequence). The CDR3 spells CASSLETPGTSVKTEAFF. CDR3 in DNA: TGTGCCAGCAGCTTGGAGACTCCGGGGACAAGTGTGAAGACTGAAGCTTTCTTT.

The chain joins TRBV15 to TRBJ1-5, with D tentatively TRBD1 (6 bases). Germline assignment: CDR1 LNHNV and CDR2 YYDKDF (reference sequence). V was shortened by 3 bases and J by 11 bases, with 11 bases between the two germline ends. The CDR3 totals 12 residues. CDR3 DNA: TGTGCCACCAGCAGGGGAGGACAGACCCAGCATTTT. Its protein product is CATSRGGQTQHF.

The chain uses TRBV7-9 and TRBJ1-1; maybe TRBD1 (5 bases). The germline CDR1 and CDR2 sequences are SEHNR and FQNEAQ (reference sequence). The V end was cut by 1 base, the J end by 11 bases, with 17 bases between. The CDR3 runs 14 residues. In nucleotides, the CDR3 is TGTGCCAGCAGCTTAGGGGGCTTTAACGCCCTCGCTTTCTTT. Protein product: CASSLGGFNALAFF.

This clone was counted between two and nine times. The chain has TRBV5-1 and TRBJ2-7, with D perhaps TRBD2 (6 bases). V lost 4 bases and J 0 bases, leaving 17 bases between the germline ends. Germline V lookup: CDR1 SGHRS, CDR2 YFSETQ. CDR3 length: 16 amino acids. The CDR3 bases are TGCGCCAGCAGCCTCAGCGGAGGGTCGTCCTCCTACGAGCAGTACTTC. Its protein product is CASSLSGGSSSYEQYF. Variable domain in full (rest from reference TRBV5-1 and TRBJ2-7): KAGVTQTPRYLIKTRGQQVTLSCSPISGHRSVSWYQQTPGQGLQFLFEYFSETQRNKGNFPGRFSGRQFSNSRSEMNVSTLELGDSALYLCASSLSGGSSSYEQYFGPGTRLTVT.

V gene TRBV5-6 combines with J gene TRBJ2-7; 7 bases fit TRBD2. Losses at the gene ends were 1 base for V and 3 bases for J; bases not matched to a gene: 7. Germline V lookup: CDR1 SGHDT, CDR2 YYEEEE. The CDR3 is made up of 15 amino acids. The CDR3 region has the DNA TGTGCCAGCAGCTTGATTCGGGAGGCCCACTACGAGCAGTACTTC. Encoded protein: CASSLIREAHYEQYF.